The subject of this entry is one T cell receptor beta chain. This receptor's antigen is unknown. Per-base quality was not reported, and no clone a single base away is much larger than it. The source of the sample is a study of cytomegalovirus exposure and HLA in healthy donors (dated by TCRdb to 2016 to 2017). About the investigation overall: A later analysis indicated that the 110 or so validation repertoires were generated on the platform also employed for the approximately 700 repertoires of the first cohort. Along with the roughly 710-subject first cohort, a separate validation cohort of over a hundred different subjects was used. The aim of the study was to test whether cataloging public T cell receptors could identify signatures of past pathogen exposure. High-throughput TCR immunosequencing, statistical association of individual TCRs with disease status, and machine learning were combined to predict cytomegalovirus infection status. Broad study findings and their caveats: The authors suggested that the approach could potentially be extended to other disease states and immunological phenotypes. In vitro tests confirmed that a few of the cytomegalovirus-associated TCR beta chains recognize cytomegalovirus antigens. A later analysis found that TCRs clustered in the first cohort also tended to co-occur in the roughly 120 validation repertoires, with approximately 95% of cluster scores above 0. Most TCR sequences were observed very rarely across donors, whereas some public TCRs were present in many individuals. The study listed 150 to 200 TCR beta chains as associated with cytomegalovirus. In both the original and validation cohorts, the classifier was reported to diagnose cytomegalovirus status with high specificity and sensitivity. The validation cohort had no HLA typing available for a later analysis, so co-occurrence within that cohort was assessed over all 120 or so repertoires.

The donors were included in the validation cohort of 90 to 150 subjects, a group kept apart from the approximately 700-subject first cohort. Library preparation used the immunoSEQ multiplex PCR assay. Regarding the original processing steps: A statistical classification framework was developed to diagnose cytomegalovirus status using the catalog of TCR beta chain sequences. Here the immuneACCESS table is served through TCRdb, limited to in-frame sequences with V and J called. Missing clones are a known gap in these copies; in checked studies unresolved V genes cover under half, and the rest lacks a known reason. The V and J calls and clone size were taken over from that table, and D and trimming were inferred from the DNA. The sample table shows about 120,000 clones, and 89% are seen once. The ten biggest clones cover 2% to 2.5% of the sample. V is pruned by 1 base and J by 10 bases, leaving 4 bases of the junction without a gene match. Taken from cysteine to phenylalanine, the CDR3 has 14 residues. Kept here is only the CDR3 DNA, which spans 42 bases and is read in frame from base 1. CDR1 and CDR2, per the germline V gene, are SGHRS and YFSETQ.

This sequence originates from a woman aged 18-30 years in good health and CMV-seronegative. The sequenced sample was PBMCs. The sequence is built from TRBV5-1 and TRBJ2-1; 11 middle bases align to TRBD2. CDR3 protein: CASSLLSSGREQFF. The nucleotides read TGCGCCAGCAGCTTGCTGTCTAGCGGGAGGGAGCAGTTCTTC.